This T cell receptor (beta chain) was retrieved from a study of shared clonotypes between healthy human individuals. Study-wide results and limits: Sequencing depth was expected to affect clonotype sharing among donors.

Using immunoSEQ multiplex PCR, the repertoire was profiled, and TCRdb retains in-frame clones only, with some absent. This table has about 1.1 million clones, 70% to 80% appearing once. This clone has just one count. What it binds is not known. Germline values: CDR1 SNHLY, CDR2 FYNNEI. Trimming removed 1 base from V and 1 base from J, with 4 bases in between. This CDR3 has 13 amino acids. The sequencing sample was made of memory CD4+ T cells from PBMCs. Subset noted: CD45RA-negative fraction. This sequence joins TRBV2 and TRBJ1-1; D gene ambiguous. The clonotype originates from a man aged 18 to 35 in good health. Some clones in this sample may be carry-over from other donors' samples. The CDR3 spells CASSEEANTEAFF. In DNA, the CDR3 is TGTGCCAGCAGTGAAGAGGCGAACACTGAAGCTTTCTTT. The complete variable domain, with remaining parts taken from reference TRBV2 and TRBJ1-1, reads EPEVTQTPSHQVTQMGQEVILRCVPISNHLYFYWYRQILGQKVEFLVSFYNNEISEKSEIFDDQFSVERPDGSNFTLKIRSTKLEDSAMYFCASSEEANTEAFFGQGTRLTVV.